Following are 20 T cell receptor beta chains from one sample sequenced in a study of PD-1 blockade in classical Hodgkin lymphoma. As to time point: cycle 4 day 1 (C4D1), after more than 5 weeks of nivolumab. After autologous stem cell transplantation all patients relapsed, and prior brentuximab vedotin exposure differed between cohorts. Sequenced by immunoSEQ multiplex PCR; TCRdb stores in-frame clones only, minus some. The data show 75,000 to 100,000 clones, about 93% seen once. Sample: peripheral blood mononuclear cells (PBMCs), taken before the fourth cycle of nivolumab. These receptors were obtained from a human donor with classical Hodgkin lymphoma.

This chain uses TRBV6-1 with TRBJ2-7; no clear D gene. This CDR3 has 15 amino acids. Germline V gives CDR1 MNHNS, CDR2 SASEGT. The germline V and J ends were trimmed by 8 bases and 1 base, with 18 bases remaining between them. The CDR3 region is CASSRQHNFSYEQYF. CDR3 nucleotides: TGTGCCAGCTCACGCCAGCATAATTTTTCCTACGAGCAGTACTTC.

The chain couples TRBV10-1 to TRBJ1-1; 8 positions agree with TRBD1. Germline loops: CDR1 WNHNN, CDR2 SYGVQD (reference sequence). This CDR3 contains 12 residues. With V trimmed by 10 bases and J by 4 bases, 5 bases remained unmatched. The CDR3 DNA reads TGCGCCACATCAACAGGGGGCACTGAAGCTTTCTTT. Its translation is CATSTGGTEAFF.

The J gene is TRBJ2-7, the V gene TRBV18; 10 bases are a match to TRBD2. Germline V gene sequence: CDR1 KGHSH, CDR2 LQKENI. With 0 bases clipped from V and 2 bases from J, the junction kept 4 bases outside the gene matches. The CDR3 loop spans 16 amino acids. In DNA, the CDR3 is TGTGCCAGCTCACCACCGACGGGACTAGCGACCTACGAGCAGTACTTC. Translating gives CASSPPTGLATYEQYF.

This clone was picked up a small number of times. The genes are TRBV5-1 and TRBJ2-1; 10 bases align to TRBD2. Germline trimming cut 0 bases from V and 10 bases from J; bases unmatched to any gene: 10. The germline V gene encodes CDR1 SGHRS and CDR2 YFSETQ. The CDR3 covers 16 residues. CDR3 sequence reads: CASSLDLGLAGVEQFF. CDR3 nucleotide sequence: TGCGCCAGCAGCTTGGATTTAGGGCTAGCGGGAGTAGAGCAGTTCTTC.

The chain carries TRBV27 and TRBJ1-2; 7 bases are a match to TRBD1. The V and J ends lost 6 bases and 2 bases, in that order; junction bases with no gene match: 0. Germline V gene sequence: CDR1 MNHEY, CDR2 SMNVEV (reference sequence). This CDR3 has 12 residues. CDR3 amino acids: CASSRGNYGYTF. The CDR3 region has the DNA TGTGCCAGCAGCAGGGGGAACTATGGCTACACCTTC.

The chain uses TRBV28 and TRBJ2-3; tentatively, D is TRBD1 (6 bases). CDR1 is MDHEN and CDR2 is SYDVKM in the germline V gene. The CDR3 covers 16 residues. V gave up 5 bases and J gave up 1 base, with 16 bases separating them. CDR3 amino acids: CASSRDRIGGTDTQYF. The CDR3 DNA is TGTGCCAGCAGTCGCGACAGGATTGGAGGCACAGATACGCAGTATTTT.

This clone was seen more than once but under ten times. This sequence joins TRBV29-1 and TRBJ1-5; 9 bases agree with TRBD1. After removal of 7 bases from V and 6 bases from J, the junction contained 7 bases not matched to a gene. Germline V gene data show CDR1 as SQVTM and CDR2 as ANQGSEA. The CDR3 is 13 amino acids. In DNA form, the CDR3 reads TGCAGCGCGACCACAGGGGGCGGTCAGCCCCAGCATTTT. Translating it yields CSATTGGGQPQHF.

The V and J genes are TRBV19 and TRBJ2-5, with D tentatively TRBD2 (6 bases). The germline V and J ends were trimmed by 4 bases and 4 bases, with 13 bases remaining between them. CDR1 and CDR2 from the germline V gene are LNHDA and SQIVND (reference sequence). CDR3 length: 14 amino acids. CDR3 bases: TGTGCCAGTAGTAATCCGTGGCGGGGAGAGACCCAGTACTTC. It yields the protein CASSNPWRGETQYF.

CDR3 sequence reads: CASSARQGHLNEQFF. The CDR3 DNA is TGTGCCAGTAGTGCCCGACAGGGGCATTTGAATGAGCAGTTCTTC. V gene TRBV19 combines with J gene TRBJ2-1; 8 positions agree with TRBD1. Trimming took 5 bases from V and 7 from J; bases not matched to a gene: 10. Germline CDR1 reads LNHDA; CDR2 reads SQIVND (reference sequence). This CDR3 spans 15 amino acids.

The J gene is TRBJ1-3, the V gene TRBV10-3, with D possibly being TRBD1 (6 bases). With 7 bases removed from V and 0 bases from J, the gap between germline ends came to 13 bases. In germline, CDR1 is ENHRY, CDR2 SYGVKD. The CDR3 covers 15 residues. CDR3: CAITQGPSSGNTIYF. The CDR3 DNA follows: TGTGCCATCACCCAGGGGCCTAGCTCTGGAAACACCATATATTTT.

This clone was recorded once. This chain links TRBV6-5 with TRBJ1-2; 8 bases fit TRBD1. With V trimmed by 2 bases and J by 4 bases, 3 bases remained unmatched. CDR3 length equals 14 residues. From germline, CDR1 is MNHEY and CDR2 SVGAGI. CDR3 residues: CASSYSDRGYGYTF. The CDR3 nucleotides read TGTGCCAGCAGTTACAGTGACAGGGGCTATGGCTACACCTTC.

This chain connects TRBV4-1 to TRBJ2-3; 10 bases are a match to TRBD1. J lost 2 bases, V lost 0 bases, and 8 bases had no gene match. CDR3 length equals 18 residues. Per germline, CDR1 MGHRA and CDR2 YSYEKL. The CDR3 protein is CASSQDSRQGAYTDTQYF. CDR3 bases: TGCGCCAGCAGCCAAGACTCGAGACAGGGGGCGTACACAGATACGCAGTATTTT.

V is TRBV19 and J is TRBJ1-2; maybe TRBD1 (6 bases). CDR3 length: 16 residues. Trimming stripped 2 bases from V and 4 bases from J, with 17 bases between. Germline-derived CDR1 and CDR2 are LNHDA and SQIVND (reference sequence). The CDR3 sequence: CASSILGTVGGYGYTF. In nucleotides, the CDR3 is TGTGCCAGTAGTATACTCGGAACCGTAGGGGGCTATGGCTACACCTTC. Together with reference TRBV19 and TRBJ1-2, the CDR3 gives the full variable domain: DGGITQSPKYLFRKEGQNVTLSCEQNLNHDAMYWYRQDPGQGLRLIYYSQIVNDFQKGDIAEGYSVSREKKESFPLTVTSAQKNPTAFYLCASSILGTVGGYGYTFGSGTRLTVV.

A single count supports this clone. The chain couples TRBV10-1 to TRBJ1-5, with 10 bases aligning to TRBD1. Looked up from germline, CDR1 is WNHNN and CDR2 is SYGVQD (reference sequence). Germline trimming cut 0 bases from V and 4 bases from J; bases unmatched to any gene: 3. The CDR3 sequence is 16 residues long. CDR3 in DNA: TGCGCCAGCAGTGAGTCGGGACAGGGGAGTAATCAGCCCCAGCATTTT. Protein product: CASSESGQGSNQPQHF.

The rearrangement links TRBV5-1 to TRBJ2-1; D uncertain. V lost 0 bases to trimming and J lost 0 bases, with 10 bases between them. CDR3 length: 16 residues. Germline CDR1 SGHRS, CDR2 YFSETQ. In DNA, the CDR3 is TGCGCCAGCAGCTTGGTTCCGGGCTCCTCCTACAATGAGCAGTTCTTC. It translates to CASSLVPGSSYNEQFF. Full variable domain (remainder filled in from reference TRBV5-1 and TRBJ2-1): KAGVTQTPRYLIKTRGQQVTLSCSPISGHRSVSWYQQTPGQGLQFLFEYFSETQRNKGNFPGRFSGRQFSNSRSEMNVSTLELGDSALYLCASSLVPGSSYNEQFFGPGTRLTVL.

This clone was seen only once. V and J are TRBV4-1 and TRBJ1-1; D remains unclear. Germline CDR1 MGHRA, CDR2 YSYEKL. V dropped 4 bases and J dropped 3 bases, with 15 bases sitting between them. This CDR3 contains 15 residues. The CDR3 protein is CASSRPEVGDTEAFF. CDR3 coding DNA: TGCGCCAGCAGCCGGCCCGAAGTTGGGGACACTGAAGCTTTCTTT.

The chain uses TRBV19 and TRBJ1-5, with D uncertain. Trimming stripped 7 bases from V and 0 bases from J, with 10 bases between. The V gene's germline CDR1 is LNHDA and CDR2 SQIVND (reference sequence). The length of the CDR3 is 14 residues. The CDR3 DNA is TGTGCCAGTACCGGACTGTATAGCAATCAGCCCCAGCATTTT. It specifies CASTGLYSNQPQHF.

The chain links TRBV5-6 to TRBJ2-5, with D unclear. Germline values: CDR1 SGHDT, CDR2 YYEEEE. Trimming shortened V by 8 bases and J by 5 bases, and 31 bases separated the two germline ends. The CDR3 loop spans 18 amino acids. The CDR3 sequence is CASSRFQLPSVSVETQYF. CDR3 DNA: TGTGCCAGTTCGAGGTTCCAACTCCCTTCAGTATCGGTCGAGACCCAGTACTTC.

The CDR3, as DNA: TGTGCCAGCAGCTTTGGTCCTTCTAGCTACAATGAGCAGTTCTTC. Protein product: CASSFGPSSYNEQFF. The V and J genes are TRBV5-6 and TRBJ2-1; D gene ambiguous. The CDR3 spans 15 residues. CDR1 and CDR2 (germline): SGHDT, YYEEEE. V gave up 2 bases and J gave up 3 bases, with 12 bases separating them.

The V call is TRBV28, the J call TRBJ2-7; the D is unclear. This CDR3 spans 14 amino acids. The V gene lost 5 bases and the J gene lost 2 bases, with 13 bases spanning the gap. CDR1 MDHEN and CDR2 SYDVKM come from the germline V gene. The CDR3 spells CASSEVAHPYEQYF. CDR3 nucleotides: TGTGCCAGCAGTGAAGTCGCGCACCCCTACGAGCAGTACTTC.